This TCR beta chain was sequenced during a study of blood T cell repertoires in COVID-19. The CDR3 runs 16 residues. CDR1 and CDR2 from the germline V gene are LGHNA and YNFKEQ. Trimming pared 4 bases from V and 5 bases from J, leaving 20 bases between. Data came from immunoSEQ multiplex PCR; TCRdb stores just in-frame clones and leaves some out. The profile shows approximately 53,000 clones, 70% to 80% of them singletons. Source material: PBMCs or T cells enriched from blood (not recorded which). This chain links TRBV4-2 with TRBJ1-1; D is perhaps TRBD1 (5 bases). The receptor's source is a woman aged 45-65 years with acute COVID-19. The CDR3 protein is CASSPEAIRGGTEAFF. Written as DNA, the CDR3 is TGTGCCAGCAGCCCCGAGGCTATTAGGGGAGGTACTGAAGCTTTCTTT.